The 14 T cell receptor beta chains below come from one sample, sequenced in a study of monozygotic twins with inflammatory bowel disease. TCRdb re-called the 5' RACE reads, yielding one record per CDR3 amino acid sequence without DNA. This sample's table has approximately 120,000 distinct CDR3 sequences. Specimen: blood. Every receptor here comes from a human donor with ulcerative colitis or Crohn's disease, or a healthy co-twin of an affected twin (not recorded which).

The CDR3 reads CASSGGGKSTDTQYF. The chain uses TRBV5-4 and TRBJ2-3; TCRdb's D gene call, TRBD2, goes unchecked for lack of DNA. The germline gives CDR1 SGHNT, CDR2 YYREEE (reference sequence). This CDR3 region has 15 residues.

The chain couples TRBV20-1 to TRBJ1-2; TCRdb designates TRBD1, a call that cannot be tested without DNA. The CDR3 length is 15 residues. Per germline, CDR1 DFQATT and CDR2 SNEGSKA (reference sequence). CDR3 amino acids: CSASPGGRILYGYTF.

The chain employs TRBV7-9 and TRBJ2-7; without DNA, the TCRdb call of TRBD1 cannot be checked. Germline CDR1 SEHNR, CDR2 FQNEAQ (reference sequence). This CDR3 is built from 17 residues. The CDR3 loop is CASRWVTGHVGSYEQYF.

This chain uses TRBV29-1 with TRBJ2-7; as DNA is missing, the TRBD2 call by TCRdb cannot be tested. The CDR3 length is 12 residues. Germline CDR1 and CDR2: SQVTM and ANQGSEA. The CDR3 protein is CSAEAGEYEQYF.

The CDR3 reads CASSSHRSPEAFF. V is TRBV5-4 and J is TRBJ1-1; the TRBD1 assignment by TCRdb is unverifiable without DNA. This CDR3 has 13 residues. The V gene's germline CDR1 is SGHNT and CDR2 YYREEE (reference sequence). The full variable domain, in which reference TRBV5-4 and TRBJ1-1 provide the parts outside the CDR3, is ETGVTQSPTHLIKTRGQQVTLRCSSQSGHNTVSWYQQALGQGPQFIFQYYREEENGRGNFPPRFSGLQFPNYSSELNVNALELDDSALYLCASSSHRSPEAFFGQGTRLTVV.

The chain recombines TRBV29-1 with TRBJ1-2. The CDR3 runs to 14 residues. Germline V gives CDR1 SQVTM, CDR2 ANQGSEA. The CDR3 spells CSVSPGEGLYGYTF.

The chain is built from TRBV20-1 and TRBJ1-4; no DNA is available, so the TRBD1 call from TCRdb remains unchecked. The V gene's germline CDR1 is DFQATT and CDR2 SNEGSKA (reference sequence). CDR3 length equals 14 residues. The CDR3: CSASDGPSPEKLFF.

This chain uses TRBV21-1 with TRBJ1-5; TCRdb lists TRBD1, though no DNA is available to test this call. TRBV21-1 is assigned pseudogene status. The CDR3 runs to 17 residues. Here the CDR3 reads CASSPHEGGNSNQPQHF.

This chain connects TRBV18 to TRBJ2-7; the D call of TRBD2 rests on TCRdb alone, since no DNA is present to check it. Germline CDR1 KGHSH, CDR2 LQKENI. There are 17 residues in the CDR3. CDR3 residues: CASSPLSRNSNSYEQYF.

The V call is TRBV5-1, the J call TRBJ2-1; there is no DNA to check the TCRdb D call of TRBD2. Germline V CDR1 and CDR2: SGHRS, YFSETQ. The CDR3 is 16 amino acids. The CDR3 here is CASSLASGGAYNEQFF.

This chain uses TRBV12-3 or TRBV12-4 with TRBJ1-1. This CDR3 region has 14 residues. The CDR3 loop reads CASSPGFMNTEAFF.

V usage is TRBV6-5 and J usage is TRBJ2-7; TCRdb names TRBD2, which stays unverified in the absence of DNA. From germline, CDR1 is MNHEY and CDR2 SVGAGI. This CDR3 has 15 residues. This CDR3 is CASSYGRVGSYEQYF.

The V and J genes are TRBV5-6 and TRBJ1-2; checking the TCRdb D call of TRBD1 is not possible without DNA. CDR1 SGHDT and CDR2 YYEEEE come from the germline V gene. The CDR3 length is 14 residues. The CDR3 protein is CASSWGQGKGGYTF.

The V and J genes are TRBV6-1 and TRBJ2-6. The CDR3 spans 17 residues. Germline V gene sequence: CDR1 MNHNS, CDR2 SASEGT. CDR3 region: CASSPLNRGPGANVLTF.